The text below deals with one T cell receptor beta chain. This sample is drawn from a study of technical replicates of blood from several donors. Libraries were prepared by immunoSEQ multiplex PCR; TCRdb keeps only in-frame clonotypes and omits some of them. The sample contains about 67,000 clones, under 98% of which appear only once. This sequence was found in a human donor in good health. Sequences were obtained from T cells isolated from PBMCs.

The CDR3: CASSFSPDRGVGELFF. The CDR3 bases are TGTGCCAGCAGTTTTTCCCCGGACAGGGGGGTCGGGGAGCTGTTTTTT. This chain uses TRBV27 with TRBJ2-2; 10 nucleotides align to TRBD1. The CDR3 totals 16 residues. The germline V gene has CDR1 MNHEY and CDR2 SMNVEV (reference sequence). With 3 bases clipped from V and 7 bases from J, the junction kept 8 bases outside the gene matches.